Presented here are 8 T cell receptor beta chains from one specimen sequenced in a study of monozygotic twins with inflammatory bowel disease. TCRdb derives one entry per CDR3 protein from the 5' RACE reads, leaving out DNA. The sample spans 350,000 to 400,000 distinct CDR3 sequences; the ten largest clones claim 2.5% to 3%. Sample: blood. The receptor source for this set is a human donor with ulcerative colitis or Crohn's disease, or a healthy co-twin of an affected twin (not recorded which).

The V call is TRBV5-5, the J call TRBJ1-4. The germline V gene has CDR1 SGHKS and CDR2 YYEKEE (reference sequence). There are 15 residues in the CDR3. CDR3 sequence: CASSSPETTNEKLFF.

The V gene is TRBV12-3 or TRBV12-4, the J gene TRBJ1-2; the D gene TCRdb calls, TRBD1, cannot be checked with no DNA. There are 15 residues in the CDR3. The CDR3 here is CASSLSGQGMRGYTF.

The rearrangement links TRBV12-3 or TRBV12-4 to TRBJ1-6; TCRdb names TRBD1, which stays unverified in the absence of DNA. The CDR3 spans 13 residues. Here the CDR3 reads CASGTVNNSPLHF.

The chain's CDR3 is CASRFRRLLNTEAFF. This chain links TRBV6-2 or TRBV6-3 with TRBJ1-1. The germline CDR1 and CDR2 sequences are MNHEY and SVGEGT. The length of the CDR3 is 15 residues.

The chain joins TRBV20-1 to TRBJ2-7; TCRdb lists TRBD1, though no DNA is available to test this call. CDR1 and CDR2 from the germline V gene are DFQATT and SNEGSKA (reference sequence). The CDR3 loop spans 15 amino acids. CDR3 sequence reads: CSARDGGTGFYEQYF.

This chain links TRBV5-1 with TRBJ1-1. There are 13 residues in the CDR3. Germline CDR1 and CDR2: SGHRS and YFSETQ. The CDR3 here is CASRAGPDTEAFF.

The chain has TRBV9 and TRBJ2-3; there is no DNA to check the TCRdb D call of TRBD1. Per the germline V gene, CDR1 is SGDLS and CDR2 is YYNGEE. The CDR3 sequence is 15 residues long. CDR3 residues: CASSVRGPFPDTQYF.

The chain employs TRBV6-5 and TRBJ2-5; the D call of TRBD2 rests on TCRdb alone, since no DNA is present to check it. Germline V gene lookup returns CDR1 MNHEY and CDR2 SVGAGI. The CDR3 sequence is 15 residues long. CDR3 residues: CASSYDRDFKETQYF.